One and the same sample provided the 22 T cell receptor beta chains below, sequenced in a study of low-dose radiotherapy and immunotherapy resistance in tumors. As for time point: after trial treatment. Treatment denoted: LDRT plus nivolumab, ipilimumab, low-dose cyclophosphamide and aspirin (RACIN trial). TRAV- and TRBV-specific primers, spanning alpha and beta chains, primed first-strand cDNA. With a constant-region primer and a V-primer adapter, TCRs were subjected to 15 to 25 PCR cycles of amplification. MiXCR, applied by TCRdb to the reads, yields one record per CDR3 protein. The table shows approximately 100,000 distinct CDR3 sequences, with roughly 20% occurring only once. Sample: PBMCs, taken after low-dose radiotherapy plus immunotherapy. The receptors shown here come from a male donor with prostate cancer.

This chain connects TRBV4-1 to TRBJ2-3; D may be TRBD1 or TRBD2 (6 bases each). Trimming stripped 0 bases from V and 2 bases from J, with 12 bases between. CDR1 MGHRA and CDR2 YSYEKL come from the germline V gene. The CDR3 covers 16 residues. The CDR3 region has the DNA TGCGCCAGCAGCCAAGACTACAGGGAGGTCACAGATACGCAGTATTTT. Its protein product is CASSQDYREVTDTQYF.

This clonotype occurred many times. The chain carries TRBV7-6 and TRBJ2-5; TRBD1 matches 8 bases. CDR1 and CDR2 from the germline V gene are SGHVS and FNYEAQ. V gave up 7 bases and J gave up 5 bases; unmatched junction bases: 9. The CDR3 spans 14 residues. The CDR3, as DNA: TGTGCCAGCACGCGGGACAGGACATTCGAGACCCAGTACTTC. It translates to CASTRDRTFETQYF.

The CDR3 nucleotides are TGCGCCAGCAGCTTGGCCCCAGGACAGGGGAAGGCTGAAGCTTTCTTT. Translation gives CASSLAPGQGKAEAFF. V is TRBV5-1 and J is TRBJ1-1; 9 nucleotides line up with TRBD1. V lost 0 bases to trimming and J lost 6 bases; unmatched junction nucleotides: 9. This CDR3 spans 16 amino acids. Per germline, CDR1 SGHRS and CDR2 YFSETQ. The entire variable domain, with the rest obtained from reference TRBV5-1 and TRBJ1-1, is as follows: KAGVTQTPRYLIKTRGQQVTLSCSPISGHRSVSWYQQTPGQGLQFLFEYFSETQRNKGNFPGRFSGRQFSNSRSEMNVSTLELGDSALYLCASSLAPGQGKAEAFFGQGTRLTVV.

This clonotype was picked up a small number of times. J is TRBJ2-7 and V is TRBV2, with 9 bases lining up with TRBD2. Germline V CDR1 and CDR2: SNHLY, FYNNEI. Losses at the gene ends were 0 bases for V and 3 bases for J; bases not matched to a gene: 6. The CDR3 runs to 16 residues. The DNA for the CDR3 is TGTGCCAGCAGTGAAGCGTGGCTAGCGGGGAGCTACGAGCAGTACTTC. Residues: CASSEAWLAGSYEQYF.

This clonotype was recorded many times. The CDR3, as DNA: TGTGCCAGCAGCTTGGGACTGAACACAGATACGCAGTATTTT. Its translation is CASSLGLNTDTQYF. The chain employs TRBV11-1 and TRBJ2-3, with D perhaps TRBD2 (6 bases). The CDR3 is 14 amino acids. V lost 3 bases and J lost 2, with 9 bases in between. Per the germline V gene, CDR1 is SGHAT and CDR2 is FQDESV (reference sequence).

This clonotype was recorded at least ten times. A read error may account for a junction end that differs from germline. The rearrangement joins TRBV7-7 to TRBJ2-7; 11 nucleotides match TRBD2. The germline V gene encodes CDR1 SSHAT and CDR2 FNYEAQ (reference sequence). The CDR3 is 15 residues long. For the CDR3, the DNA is TGTGCTAGCAGCCAGGGGACTAGCGGCCTCTACGAGCAGTACTTC. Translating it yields CASSQGTSGLYEQYF.

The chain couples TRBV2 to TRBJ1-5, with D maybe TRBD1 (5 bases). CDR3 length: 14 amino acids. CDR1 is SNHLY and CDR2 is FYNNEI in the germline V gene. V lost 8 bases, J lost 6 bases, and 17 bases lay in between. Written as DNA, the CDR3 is TGTGCCAGCCGCCGTCGCGGGGGGGGTCAGCCCCAGCATTTT. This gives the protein CASRRRGGGQPQHF.

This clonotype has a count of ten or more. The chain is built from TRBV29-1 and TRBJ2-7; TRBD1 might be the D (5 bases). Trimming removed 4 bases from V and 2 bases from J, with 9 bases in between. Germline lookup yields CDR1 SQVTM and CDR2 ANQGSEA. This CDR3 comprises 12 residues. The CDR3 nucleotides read TGCAGCGTTGTTTCAGGGACCTACGAGCAGTACTTC. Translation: CSVVSGTYEQYF.

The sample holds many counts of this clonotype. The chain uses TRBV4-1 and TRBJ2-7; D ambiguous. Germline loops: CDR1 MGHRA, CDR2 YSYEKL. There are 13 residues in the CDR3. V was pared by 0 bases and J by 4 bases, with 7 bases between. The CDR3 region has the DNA TGCGCCAGCAGCCAAGAGGTGGGATACGAGCAGTACTTC. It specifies CASSQEVGYEQYF.

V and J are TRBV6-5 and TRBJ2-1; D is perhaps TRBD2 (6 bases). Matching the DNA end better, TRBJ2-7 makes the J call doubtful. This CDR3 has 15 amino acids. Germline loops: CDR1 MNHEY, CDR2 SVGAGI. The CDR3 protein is CASTVGGSSYNEQYF. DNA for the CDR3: TGTGCCAGCACTGTGGGGGGTAGCTCCTACAATGAGCAGTACTTC.

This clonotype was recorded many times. CDR3 coding DNA: TGCGCCAGCAGCACTGGTTCGGTAGCGGGGGGAAACTCCTACGAGCAGTACTTC. This sequence encodes CASSTGSVAGGNSYEQYF. This rearrangement joins TRBV5-1 to TRBJ2-7; 10 bases are shared with TRBD2. In germline, CDR1 is SGHRS, CDR2 YFSETQ. V lost 4 bases and J lost 0; bases outside the gene matches: 13. The CDR3 contains 18 residues. Supplemented by reference TRBV5-1 and TRBJ2-7, the full variable domain reads KAGVTQTPRYLIKTRGQQVTLSCSPISGHRSVSWYQQTPGQGLQFLFEYFSETQRNKGNFPGRFSGRQFSNSRSEMNVSTLELGDSALYLCASSTGSVAGGNSYEQYFGPGTRLTVT.

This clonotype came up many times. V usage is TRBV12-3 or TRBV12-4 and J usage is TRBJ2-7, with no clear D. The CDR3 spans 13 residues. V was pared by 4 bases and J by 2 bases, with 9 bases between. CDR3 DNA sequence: TGTGCCAGCAGTTCGGACCTGACCTACGAGCAGTACTTC. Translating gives CASSSDLTYEQYF.

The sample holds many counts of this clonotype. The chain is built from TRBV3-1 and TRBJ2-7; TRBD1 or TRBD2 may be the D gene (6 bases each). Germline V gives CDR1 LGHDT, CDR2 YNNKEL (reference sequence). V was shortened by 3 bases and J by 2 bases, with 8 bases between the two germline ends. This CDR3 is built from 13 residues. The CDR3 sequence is CASSHGGPYEQYF. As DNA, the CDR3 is TGTGCCAGCAGCCATGGGGGGCCCTACGAGCAGTACTTC.

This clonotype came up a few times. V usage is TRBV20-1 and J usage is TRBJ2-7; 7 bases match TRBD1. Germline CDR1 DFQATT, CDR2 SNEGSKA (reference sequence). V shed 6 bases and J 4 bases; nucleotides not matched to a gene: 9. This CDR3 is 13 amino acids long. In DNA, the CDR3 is TGCAGTGCAACCGGGACAGCTGGTTACGAGCAGTACTTC. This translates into CSATGTAGYEQYF.

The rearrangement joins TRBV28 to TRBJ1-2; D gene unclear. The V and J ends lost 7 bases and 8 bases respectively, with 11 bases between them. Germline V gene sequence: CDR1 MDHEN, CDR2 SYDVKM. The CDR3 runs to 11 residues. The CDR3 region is CASNVGIGYTF. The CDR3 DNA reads TGTGCCAGCAACGTCGGGATAGGCTACACCTTC.

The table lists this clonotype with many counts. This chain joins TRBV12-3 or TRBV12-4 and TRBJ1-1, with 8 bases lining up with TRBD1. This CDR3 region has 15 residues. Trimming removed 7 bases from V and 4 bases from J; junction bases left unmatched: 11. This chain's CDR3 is CASTLWTGSSTEAFF. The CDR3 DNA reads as TGTGCCAGCACCCTTTGGACAGGGAGTTCCACTGAAGCTTTCTTT.

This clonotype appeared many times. CDR3 sequence reads: CASCSGGLNTEAFF. For the CDR3, the DNA is TGTGCCAGCTGTTCAGGGGGATTGAACACTGAAGCTTTCTTT. The chain links TRBV6-5 to TRBJ1-1; TRBD1 agrees at 7 bases. CDR3 length: 14 residues. Per the germline V gene, CDR1 is MNHEY and CDR2 is SVGAGI. Germline trimming cut 8 bases from V and 0 bases from J; bases unmatched to any gene: 6.

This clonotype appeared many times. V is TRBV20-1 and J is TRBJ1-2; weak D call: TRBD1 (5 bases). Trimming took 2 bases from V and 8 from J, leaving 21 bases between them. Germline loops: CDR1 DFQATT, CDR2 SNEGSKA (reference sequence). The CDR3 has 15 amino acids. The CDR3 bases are TGCAGTGCTAGACCGGGACTGGGGCCCATTGACGGCTACACCTTC. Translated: CSARPGLGPIDGYTF.

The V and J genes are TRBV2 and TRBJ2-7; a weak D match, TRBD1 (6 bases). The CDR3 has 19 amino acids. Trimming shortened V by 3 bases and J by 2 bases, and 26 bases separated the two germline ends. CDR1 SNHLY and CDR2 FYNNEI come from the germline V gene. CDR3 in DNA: TGTGCCAGCAGTGATCTAAGGGGAACCGGTGGGACACCTGCCTACGAGCAGTACTTC. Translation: CASSDLRGTGGTPAYEQYF.

CDR3 protein: CASSSTGARRPQHF. CDR3 coding DNA: TGTGCCAGCAGTTCAACAGGGGCGCGACGGCCCCAGCATTTT. The chain has TRBV27 and TRBJ1-5; 7 bases align to TRBD1. Trimming took 4 bases from V and 9 from J; bases not matched to a gene: 9. Germline assignment: CDR1 MNHEY and CDR2 SMNVEV (reference sequence). There are 14 residues in the CDR3.

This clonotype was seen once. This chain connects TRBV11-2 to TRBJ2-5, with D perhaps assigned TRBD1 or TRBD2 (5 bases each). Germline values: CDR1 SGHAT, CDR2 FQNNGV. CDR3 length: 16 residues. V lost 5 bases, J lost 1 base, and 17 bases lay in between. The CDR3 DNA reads TGTGCCAGCAGCCTTATAAATCTGGGACCCCAAGAGACCCAGTACTTC. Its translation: CASSLINLGPQETQYF.

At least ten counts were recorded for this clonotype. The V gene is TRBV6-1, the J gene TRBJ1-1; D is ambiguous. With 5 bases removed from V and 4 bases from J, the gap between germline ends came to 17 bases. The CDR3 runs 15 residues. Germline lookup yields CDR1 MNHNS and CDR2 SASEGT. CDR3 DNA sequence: TGTGCCAGCAGTCCCGCCCCGATTGCGGGCACTGAAGCTTTCTTT. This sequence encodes CASSPAPIAGTEAFF.